The 15 T cell receptor beta chains below were found in one sample sequenced in a study of blood T cell repertoires in COVID-19. TCRdb keeps only in-frame clones here, not all; method: immunoSEQ multiplex PCR. The table shows 160,000 or so clones, with around 80% occurring only once. Sample: peripheral blood. The receptors stem from a woman over 75 with acute or convalescent COVID-19.

V and J are TRBV6-4 and TRBJ1-3; D gene uncertain. Germline V gene sequence: CDR1 MRHNA, CDR2 SNTAGT. The CDR3 consists of 14 residues. Deletions cut 7 bases from V and 0 bases from J, with 10 bases between. CDR3 in amino acids: CASITVNSGNTIYF. CDR3 bases: TGTGCCAGCATAACAGTAAACTCTGGAAACACCATATATTTT.

The rearrangement uses TRBV27 and TRBJ1-4; 8 positions agree with TRBD1. The CDR3 contains 17 residues. Germline CDR1 is MNHEY and CDR2 is SMNVEV (reference sequence). Unmatched junction bases numbered 14, after V lost 5 bases and J lost 6 bases. CDR3 sequence reads: CASSTVPGQARDEKLFF. The CDR3 nucleotides are TGTGCCAGCAGTACGGTCCCGGGACAGGCTAGAGATGAAAAACTGTTTTTT.

CDR3 in amino acids: CASSQEGSGVGKLFF. The CDR3 DNA sequence: TGCGCCAGCAGCCAAGAAGGGTCGGGGGTTGGAAAACTGTTTTTT. The rearrangement uses TRBV4-1 and TRBJ1-4, with a possible D match to TRBD1 (5 bases). The germline V gene has CDR1 MGHRA and CDR2 YSYEKL. Trimming took off 0 bases at V and 10 bases at J, with 15 bases between the two ends. CDR3 length: 15 residues.

This chain joins TRBV28 and TRBJ2-1; D is unresolved. The ends were cut back, 6 bases at V and 3 bases at J, with 21 bases in the middle. The germline V gene encodes CDR1 MDHEN and CDR2 SYDVKM. This CDR3 comprises 17 residues. CDR3 sequence: CASSAYRSGVIYNEQFF. DNA for the CDR3: TGTGCCAGCAGCGCGTATCGGTCAGGCGTGATCTACAATGAGCAGTTCTTC. Supplemented by reference TRBV28 and TRBJ2-1, the full variable domain reads DVKVTQSSRYLVKRTGEKVFLECVQDMDHENMFWYRQDPGLGLRLIYFSYDVKMKEKGDIPEGYSVSREKKERFSLILESASTNQTSMYLCASSAYRSGVIYNEQFFGPGTRLTVL.

V and J are TRBV6-5 and TRBJ1-2, with D tentatively TRBD1 (6 bases). CDR1 and CDR2 (germline): MNHEY, SVGAGI. V was cut by 2 bases and J by 3 bases, with 13 bases left in between. This CDR3 has 15 amino acids. The CDR3 reads CASSYRGQIDYGYTF. The CDR3 coding sequence is TGTGCCAGCAGTTACAGAGGACAGATAGACTATGGCTACACCTTC.

The rearrangement uses TRBV9 and TRBJ1-5; 7 nucleotides match TRBD1. J lost 4 bases, V lost 3 bases, and 7 bases had no gene match. This CDR3 region has 15 residues. The germline gives CDR1 SGDLS, CDR2 YYNGEE. CDR3 sequence: CASSAAGTVNQPQHF. The CDR3 bases are TGTGCCAGCAGCGCCGCCGGGACAGTTAATCAGCCCCAGCATTTT.

The chain links TRBV2 to TRBJ2-1, with 14 bases lining up with TRBD2. Unmatched junction bases numbered 3, after V lost 3 bases and J lost 2 bases. Germline V lookup: CDR1 SNHLY, CDR2 FYNNEI. The CDR3 spans 17 residues. CDR3 loop: CASSDPTSGGAYNEQFF. The CDR3 DNA sequence: TGTGCCAGCAGTGACCCGACTAGCGGGGGGGCCTACAATGAGCAGTTCTTC.

V and J are TRBV7-9 and TRBJ1-5; D is unclear. The germline CDR1 and CDR2 sequences are SEHNR and FQNEAQ (reference sequence). The CDR3 sequence is 17 residues long. V dropped 1 base and J dropped 0 bases, with 13 bases sitting between them. The DNA for the CDR3 is TGTGCCAGCAGCTTAGGCGGAGCGACCTATAGCAATCAGCCCCAGCATTTT. As protein: CASSLGGATYSNQPQHF.

The rearrangement links TRBV19 to TRBJ2-7; TRBD2 agrees at 7 bases. V was pared by 5 bases and J by 0 bases, with 4 bases of the junction left unmatched. Per the germline V gene, CDR1 is LNHDA and CDR2 is SQIVND (reference sequence). This CDR3 comprises 14 residues. The CDR3 nucleotides read TGTGCCAGTAGTTCTAGCGGTAGCTCCTACGAGCAGTACTTC. This codes for CASSSSGSSYEQYF. The whole variable domain, filled in from reference TRBV19 and TRBJ2-7, reads DGGITQSPKYLFRKEGQNVTLSCEQNLNHDAMYWYRQDPGQGLRLIYYSQIVNDFQKGDIAEGYSVSREKKESFPLTVTSAQKNPTAFYLCASSSSGSSYEQYFGPGTRLTVT.

V gene TRBV18 combines with J gene TRBJ1-4, with D perhaps TRBD1 (6 bases). The CDR3 totals 16 residues. The ends were cut back, 3 bases at V and 8 bases at J, with 19 bases in the middle. The germline V gene has CDR1 KGHSH and CDR2 LQKENI. CDR3 residues: CASSPISGTNSEKLFF. CDR3 nucleotide sequence: TGTGCCAGCTCACCTATTAGCGGGACAAACTCAGAAAAACTGTTTTTT. Full variable domain (remainder filled in from reference TRBV18 and TRBJ1-4): NAGVMQNPRHLVRRRGQEARLRCSPMKGHSHVYWYRQLPEEGLKFMVYLQKENIIDESGMPKERFSAEFPKEGPSILRIQQVVRGDSAAYFCASSPISGTNSEKLFFGSGTQLSVL.

The V and J genes are TRBV7-9 and TRBJ1-3; 9 bases align to TRBD1. In germline, CDR1 is SEHNR, CDR2 FQNEAQ (reference sequence). The CDR3 loop spans 14 amino acids. The V segment lost 4 bases and the J segment 7 bases; nucleotides outside the gene matches: 5. The CDR3 loop is CASSSRTGANTIYF. CDR3 DNA sequence: TGTGCCAGCAGCTCCCGGACAGGGGCCAACACCATATATTTT.

This chain joins TRBV19 and TRBJ2-5; a weak D match, TRBD1 (5 bases). CDR3 size: 14 residues. Trimming left V 4 bases short and J 2 bases short, with 11 bases between. Germline CDR1 and CDR2: LNHDA and SQIVND (reference sequence). The CDR3 region is CASSTRTKQETQYF. The CDR3 nucleotides are TGTGCCAGTAGTACCCGGACAAAACAAGAGACCCAGTACTTC.

This sequence joins TRBV4-2 and TRBJ2-7; 8 bases map to TRBD2. CDR3 size: 15 residues. The germline CDR1 and CDR2 sequences are LGHNA and YNFKEQ. V lost 2 bases, J lost 4 bases, and 7 bases stayed unmatched. CDR3 nucleotide sequence: TGTGCCAGCAGCCAATTTAGCGGGGCGGAATACGAGCAGTACTTC. This translates into CASSQFSGAEYEQYF.

V and J are TRBV7-9 and TRBJ2-3, with 9 bases aligning to TRBD2. From germline, CDR1 is SEHNR and CDR2 FQNEAQ (reference sequence). V lost 2 bases and J lost 5; bases outside the gene matches: 2. This CDR3 is built from 14 residues. For the CDR3, the DNA is TGTGCCAGCAGCTTAAAAGCGGGGGGAGATACGCAGTATTTT. Encoded protein: CASSLKAGGDTQYF.

This clone has only a few counts. V gene TRBV19 combines with J gene TRBJ1-1, with 10 positions matching TRBD1. From germline, CDR1 is LNHDA and CDR2 SQIVND (reference sequence). The CDR3 is 17 amino acids. V was clipped by 6 bases and J by 1 base; unmatched bases: 11. CDR3 in amino acids: CASRGTGERKRNTEAFF. CDR3 nucleotides: TGTGCCAGTAGAGGGACAGGGGAAAGGAAGCGGAACACTGAAGCTTTCTTT.